What follows are 29 T cell receptor beta chains derived from one specimen sequenced in a study of T cells after yellow fever vaccination. TCRdb re-analysed the 5' RACE reads in MiXCR, keeping a single row per CDR3 protein. The sample includes 500,000 to 550,000 distinct CDR3 sequences, roughly a fifth seen only once; the top ten take about 15%. The sample was PBMCs, taken 21 days after the first yellow fever vaccination. These receptor sequences come from a young man who received the YFV17D yellow fever vaccine.

The chain uses TRBV4-3 and TRBJ2-7; tentatively, D is TRBD1 (5 bases). Per the germline V gene, CDR1 is LGHNA and CDR2 is YSLEER. The CDR3 loop spans 16 amino acids. Trimming removed 3 bases at V and 2 bases at J, with 17 bases between. In DNA form, the CDR3 reads TGCGCCAGCAGCCAGGAGCACAGGCCACTTACCTACGAGCAGTACTTC. Its protein product is CASSQEHRPLTYEQYF.

The V gene is TRBV13, the J gene TRBJ2-3; D possibly corresponds to TRBD2 (6 bases). Germline CDR1 reads PRHDT; CDR2 reads FYEKMQ (reference sequence). Trimming cost V 5 bases and J 5 bases, with 20 bases left between them. This CDR3 contains 16 residues. The CDR3 DNA sequence: TGTGCCAGCAGCACCCTCACCGGGAGAGGGGAAGATACGCAGTATTTT. It codes for CASSTLTGRGEDTQYF.

The table lists this clonotype with a few counts. This chain uses TRBV29-1 with TRBJ1-4; D is unresolved. Looked up from germline, CDR1 is SQVTM and CDR2 is ANQGSEA. Trimming cost V 4 bases and J 0 bases, with 15 bases left between them. The CDR3 length is 16 residues. The CDR3 nucleotides read TGCAGCGTTGCGGGCCTTAACAGTGCAACTAATGAAAAACTGTTTTTT. It translates to CSVAGLNSATNEKLFF.

The chain has TRBV19 and TRBJ1-2, with 8 bases that match TRBD1. The V and J ends lost 3 bases and 6 bases, in that order; junction bases with no gene match: 3. The CDR3 runs to 13 residues. Germline loops: CDR1 LNHDA, CDR2 SQIVND (reference sequence). CDR3 residues: CASSMTGVHGYTF. For the CDR3, the DNA is TGTGCCAGTAGTATGACAGGGGTACATGGCTACACCTTC.

This chain links TRBV27 with TRBJ2-1; D is undetermined. Per the germline V gene, CDR1 is MNHEY and CDR2 is SMNVEV (reference sequence). V dropped 6 bases and J dropped 0 bases, with 15 bases sitting between them. The CDR3 contains 16 residues. The CDR3 reads CASSLKAPSSYNEQFF. DNA for the CDR3: TGTGCCAGCAGCTTGAAGGCTCCTAGCTCCTACAATGAGCAGTTCTTC.

This clonotype was recorded a few times. The rearrangement links TRBV7-9 to TRBJ2-7, with a possible D match to TRBD1 (6 bases). Trimming shortened V by 0 bases and J by 3 bases, and 12 bases separated the two germline ends. This CDR3 has 15 amino acids. CDR1 is SEHNR and CDR2 is FQNEAQ in the germline V gene (reference sequence). The DNA of the CDR3 is TGTGCCAGCAGCTTAGCGGTAGGGGGTTTCTACGAGCAGTACTTC. It yields the protein CASSLAVGGFYEQYF.

This clonotype was observed at least ten times. The chain links TRBV5-1 to TRBJ2-5, with 11 bases aligning to TRBD2. The ends lost 5 bases at V and 7 bases at J; junction bases unmatched: 7. Germline lookup yields CDR1 SGHRS and CDR2 YFSETQ. This CDR3 spans 14 amino acids. For the CDR3, the DNA is TGCGCCAGCAGACCACTAGCGGGGGCAGGGACCCAGTACTTC. This codes for CASRPLAGAGTQYF.

This clonotype came up many times. The rearrangement uses TRBV20-1 and TRBJ1-1; TRBD1 matches at 7 bases. CDR3 length equals 13 residues. Germline V gene sequence: CDR1 DFQATT, CDR2 SNEGSKA (reference sequence). V lost 4 bases to trimming and J lost 3 bases; unmatched junction nucleotides: 5. The CDR3 coding sequence is TGCAGTGCTATCCATACAGGGGACACTGAAGCTTTCTTT. Translated, it gives CSAIHTGDTEAFF.

The chain combines TRBV3-1 with TRBJ1-2; D remains ambiguous. Germline loops: CDR1 LGHDT, CDR2 YNNKEL (reference sequence). V shed 4 bases and J shed 2 bases, with 5 bases lying between them. This CDR3 is built from 12 residues. CDR3 in DNA: TGTGCCAGCAGCCGAGAGAACTATGGCTACACCTTC. Translating gives CASSRENYGYTF. Together with reference TRBV3-1 and TRBJ1-2, the CDR3 gives the full variable domain: DTAVSQTPKYLVTQMGNDKSIKCEQNLGHDTMYWYKQDSKKFLKIMFSYNNKELIINETVPNRFSPKSPDKAHLNLHINSLELGDSAVYFCASSRENYGYTFGSGTRLTVV.

This clonotype was detected only a few times. The chain couples TRBV6-2 or TRBV6-3 to TRBJ2-1, with 8 nucleotides matching TRBD2. J gave up 9 bases and V 5 bases, and 15 bases lay outside the gene matches. The CDR3 loop spans 16 amino acids. From germline, CDR1 is MNHEY and CDR2 SVGEGT. In DNA, the CDR3 is TGTGCCAGCAGTCTACCTAACGGGGGGGCCGAAGGTGAGCAGTTCTTC. Residues: CASSLPNGGAEGEQFF.

Turning to this clonotype: With a much larger clone just one base away, this may be a read error. The chain combines TRBV20-1 with TRBJ2-7; D gene ambiguous. This CDR3 has 13 residues. V was pared by 3 bases and J by 8 bases, with 17 bases between. Germline lookup yields CDR1 DFQATT and CDR2 SNEGSKA (reference sequence). The CDR3: CSARRPQVHKQYF. As DNA, the CDR3 is TGCAGTGCTAGGCGCCCTCAAGTCCACAAGCAGTACTTC.

This clonotype was detected only a few times. The rearrangement joins TRBV6-5 to TRBJ2-1, with D possibly matching TRBD1 (6 bases). The germline V and J ends were trimmed by 2 bases and 0 bases, with 8 bases remaining between them. CDR3 size: 15 residues. Germline loops: CDR1 MNHEY, CDR2 SVGAGI. This CDR3 is CASSYKGGSYNEQFF. For the CDR3, the DNA is TGTGCCAGCAGTTACAAAGGGGGCTCCTACAATGAGCAGTTCTTC.

The V call is TRBV7-9, the J call TRBJ1-3; D ambiguous. Between the trimmed V and J ends, which lost 2 bases and 0 bases, there was a span of 11 bases. Germline V lookup: CDR1 SEHNR, CDR2 FQNEAQ (reference sequence). The CDR3 is 16 residues long. CDR3 region: CASSLIAGISGNTIYF. DNA for the CDR3: TGTGCCAGCAGCTTAATAGCCGGAATCTCTGGAAACACCATATATTTT.

V gene TRBV5-6 combines with J gene TRBJ1-3; D not resolved. CDR1 is SGHDT, CDR2 YYEEEE, per germline. The CDR3 is 15 amino acids. V lost 1 base, J lost 4 bases, and 12 bases lay in between. The CDR3 bases are TGTGCCAGCAGCTTGCCGGGAACCACGGGAAACACCATATATTTT. It codes for CASSLPGTTGNTIYF.

The table lists this clonotype with a few counts. The chain couples TRBV20-1 to TRBJ2-3, with a possible D match to TRBD1 (5 bases). V dropped 7 bases and J dropped 2 bases, with 13 bases sitting between them. The CDR3 spans 13 residues. Germline loops: CDR1 DFQATT, CDR2 SNEGSKA (reference sequence). The CDR3: CSVLDTPTDTQYF. CDR3 coding DNA: TGCAGTGTCCTGGACACCCCCACAGATACGCAGTATTTT.

This clonotype was detected only a few times. The chain links TRBV4-1 to TRBJ1-1; 8 bases fit TRBD1. J was trimmed by 1 base and V by 4 bases; bases with no gene match: 8. Germline CDR1 reads MGHRA; CDR2 reads YSYEKL. The CDR3 covers 16 residues. The CDR3 sequence: CASSPRDRSENTEAFF. The CDR3 DNA reads TGCGCCAGCAGCCCGAGGGACAGGTCGGAGAACACTGAAGCTTTCTTT.

In this sample, this clonotype turned up a few times. The chain recombines TRBV28 with TRBJ2-7; TRBD2 matches 9 bases. V shed 4 bases, J shed 6 bases, and the junction held 7 bases outside the gene matches. The CDR3 has 14 residues. CDR1 is MDHEN and CDR2 is SYDVKM in the germline V gene. CDR3 DNA: TGTGCCAGCAGTTATGGCGGGGGGGCCTCCGAGCAGTACGTC. It is translated as CASSYGGGASEQYV.

The chain links TRBV28 to TRBJ2-5; 8 bases map to TRBD2. V trimming: 5 bases; J trimming: 4 bases; junction bases outside the gene matches: 9. The CDR3 runs to 15 residues. CDR1 is MDHEN and CDR2 is SYDVKM in the germline V gene. CDR3 sequence reads: CASSPSGGRGETQYF. In DNA form, the CDR3 reads TGTGCCAGCAGTCCGAGCGGGGGCAGGGGAGAGACCCAGTACTTC.

A few counts support this clonotype. The chain links TRBV18 to TRBJ1-3; no firm D call. V dropped 2 bases and J dropped 4 bases, with 12 bases sitting between them. Germline CDR1 is KGHSH and CDR2 is LQKENI. There are 15 residues in the CDR3. CDR3 in DNA: TGTGCCAGCTCACCAGGGAATTTGCGGGGAAACACCATATATTTT. Amino acid sequence: CASSPGNLRGNTIYF.

The V gene is TRBV4-3, the J gene TRBJ2-7; D is perhaps TRBD1 (6 bases). The germline V gene has CDR1 LGHNA and CDR2 YSLEER. The CDR3 covers 14 residues. Deletions cut 4 bases from V and 1 base from J, with 11 bases between. CDR3 sequence reads: CASSPSTGSYEQYF. The DNA of the CDR3 is TGCGCCAGCAGCCCATCGACAGGATCCTACGAGCAGTACTTC.

This clonotype was observed at least ten times. The rearrangement links TRBV20-1 to TRBJ1-2; no clear D. This CDR3 comprises 11 residues. CDR1 is DFQATT and CDR2 is SNEGSKA in the germline V gene (reference sequence). V was clipped by 4 bases and J by 4 bases, with 7 bases between them. The CDR3 loop reads CSATTRYGYTF. CDR3 nucleotide sequence: TGCAGTGCTACGACGCGCTATGGCTACACCTTC.

This clonotype appeared a few times. The J gene is TRBJ2-2, the V gene TRBV5-4; D could derive from TRBD1 or TRBD2 (5 bases each). CDR1 is SGHNT, CDR2 YYREEE, per germline (reference sequence). Trimming shortened V by 4 bases and J by 7 bases, and 17 bases separated the two germline ends. The CDR3 is made up of 15 amino acids. The CDR3 region has the DNA TGTGCCAGCAGCCTGCCCGGGACCCTCGGCGGGGAGCTGTTTTTT. Translating gives CASSLPGTLGGELFF.

This clonotype has just a few counts. The chain links TRBV6-1 to TRBJ2-7; TRBD2 aligns across 7 bases. CDR1 MNHNS and CDR2 SASEGT come from the germline V gene. With 10 bases clipped from V and 0 bases from J, the junction kept 9 bases outside the gene matches. CDR3 size: 14 residues. The CDR3 region is CATRLSGVSYEQYF. CDR3 in DNA: TGTGCCACCAGATTAAGCGGGGTCTCCTACGAGCAGTACTTC.

The chain has TRBV29-1 and TRBJ2-5; tentative D call: TRBD2 (5 bases). This CDR3 comprises 13 residues. Germline V CDR1 and CDR2: SQVTM, ANQGSEA. The V gene lost 0 bases and the J gene lost 9 bases, with 14 bases spanning the gap. CDR3 loop: CSVEDLLAGPQYF. CDR3 bases: TGCAGCGTTGAAGATCTTTTGGCGGGTCCCCAGTACTTC.

This clonotype has just a few counts. The V gene is TRBV4-1, the J gene TRBJ2-1, with D tentatively TRBD2 (6 bases). CDR3 length: 19 residues. The germline V and J ends were trimmed by 1 base and 0 bases, with 19 bases remaining between them. The germline V gene encodes CDR1 MGHRA and CDR2 YSYEKL. CDR3 coding DNA: TGCGCCAGCAGCCAAGGGGCGGGATTGGGCTCCAGCTCCTACAATGAGCAGTTCTTC. Encoded protein: CASSQGAGLGSSSYNEQFF.

The rearrangement links TRBV1 to TRBJ1-2. TRBV1 has pseudogene status. The CDR3 is 10 residues long. CDR3 nucleotide sequence: TGCACCAGCAGCCAAGATCATGTCCTCTTC. Protein sequence: CTSSQDHVLF.

The chain links TRBV27 to TRBJ2-1; 10 nucleotides agree with TRBD2. CDR3 length equals 15 residues. Germline values: CDR1 MNHEY, CDR2 SMNVEV (reference sequence). V was pared by 7 bases and J by 10 bases, with 13 bases of the junction left unmatched. The CDR3 spells CASTSLAGVPREQFF. CDR3 in DNA: TGTGCCAGCACCAGTCTAGCGGGGGTACCACGAGAGCAGTTCTTC.

This clonotype showed up many times. The gene calls are TRBV5-5 and TRBJ1-2; D gene uncertain. The ends were cut back, 0 bases at V and 7 bases at J, with 10 bases in the middle. The CDR3 covers 13 residues. Germline CDR1 and CDR2: SGHKS and YYEKEE (reference sequence). The CDR3 loop is CASSLDQPFGYTF. In DNA form, the CDR3 reads TGTGCCAGCAGCTTGGACCAACCGTTTGGCTACACCTTC.

This clonotype was seen more than once but under ten times. V gene TRBV27 combines with J gene TRBJ1-1, with D tentatively TRBD1 (6 bases). Germline V gene sequence: CDR1 MNHEY, CDR2 SMNVEV (reference sequence). Trimming removed 0 bases at V and 0 bases at J, with 14 bases between. The CDR3 covers 17 residues. The DNA for the CDR3 is TGTGCCAGCAGTTTATCAGGGGGGGGGGTTCTGAACACTGAAGCTTTCTTT. Translating gives CASSLSGGGVLNTEAFF.